This T cell receptor (beta chain) was identified in a study of shared clonotypes between healthy human individuals. Study results and caveats: Clonotypes shared by all four donors outscored non-shared clonotypes in generation probability.

Naive CD8 cells comprised CD45RO-negative, CCR7-positively selected cells, excluding terminally differentiated effector memory CD45RA+ cells. As concerns this clone: The antigen is undetermined.

Method: immunoSEQ multiplex PCR; TCRdb's copy keeps in-frame clones and lacks some. This table holds roughly 2.1 million clones, 90% to 95% found once. V trimming: 8 bases; J trimming: 3 bases; junction bases outside the gene matches: 9. Looked up from germline, CDR1 is MNHEY and CDR2 is SMNVEV (reference sequence). The CDR3 consists of 14 residues. The sequenced sample consisted of naive CD8+ T cells from PBMCs. The clonotype comes from a man aged 18 to 30 in good health. Some clones in this sample may be carry-over from other donors' samples. J is TRBJ2-7 and V is TRBV27, with 8 nucleotides matching TRBD1. The CDR3 protein is CASGRAGGIYEQYF. CDR3 nucleotides: TGTGCCAGCGGAAGGGCAGGGGGCATCTACGAGCAGTACTTC.